This T cell receptor beta chain comes out of a study of PD-L1 blockade in urothelial cancer. The wider study: Starting in the mid-2010s, patients were given atezolizumab (1,200 mg intravenously every 3 weeks). At 6 weeks and at 3 weeks (second dose) after treatment start, blood was analyzed. The median T cell count in blood samples was around 150,000.

Time point of the sample: pretreatment peripheral blood. Samples were collected from each patient before treatment and during treatment. Each patient gave between 1 and 8 of them in total. The V gene's germline CDR1 is SGHRS and CDR2 YFSETQ. J was trimmed by 5 bases and V by 4 bases; bases with no gene match: 7. CDR3 size: 14 residues. Data came from immunoSEQ multiplex PCR; TCRdb stores just in-frame clones and leaves some out. Altogether 85,000 to 95,000 clones are present, around 90% being singletons, with the ten largest covering 0.85% to 1%. This receptor was taken from a woman older than 75 with urothelial cancer. The material sequenced was PBMCs, taken around atezolizumab (anti-PD-L1) treatment. The chain has TRBV5-1 and TRBJ2-5, with 8 bases lining up with TRBD2. The CDR3 sequence: CASSLSGSPETQYF. The CDR3 coding sequence is TGCGCCAGCAGCCTCAGCGGGAGCCCCGAGACCCAGTACTTC.